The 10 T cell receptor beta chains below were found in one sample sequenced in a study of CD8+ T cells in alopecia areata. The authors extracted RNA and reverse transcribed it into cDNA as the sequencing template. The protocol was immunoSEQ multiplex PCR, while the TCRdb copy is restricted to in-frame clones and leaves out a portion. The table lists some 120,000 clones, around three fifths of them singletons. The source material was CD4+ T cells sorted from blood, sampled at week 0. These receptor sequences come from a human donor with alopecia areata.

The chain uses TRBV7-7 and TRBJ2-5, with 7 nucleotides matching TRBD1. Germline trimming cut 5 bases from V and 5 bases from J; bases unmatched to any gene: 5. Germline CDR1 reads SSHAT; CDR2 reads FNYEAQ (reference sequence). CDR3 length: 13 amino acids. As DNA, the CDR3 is TGTGCCAGCAGCGAGGGGGCAGAGGAGACCCAGTACTTC. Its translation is CASSEGAEETQYF.

Here the CDR3 DNA reads TGTGCCAGCAGCTTAGATGGTGCCTCCTACAATGAGCAGTTCTTC. Translation gives CASSLDGASYNEQFF. The V gene is TRBV7-2, the J gene TRBJ2-1; D call uncertain. This CDR3 region has 15 residues. The V end was cut by 1 base, the J end by 0 bases, with 7 bases between. CDR1 is SGHTA and CDR2 is FQGNSA in the germline V gene.

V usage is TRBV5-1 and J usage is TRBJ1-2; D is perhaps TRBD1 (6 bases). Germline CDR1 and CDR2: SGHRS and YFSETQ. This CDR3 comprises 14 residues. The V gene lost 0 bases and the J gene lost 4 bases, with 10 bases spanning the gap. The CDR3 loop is CASSLVQGSYGYTF. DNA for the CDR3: TGCGCCAGCAGCTTGGTACAGGGAAGCTATGGCTACACCTTC.

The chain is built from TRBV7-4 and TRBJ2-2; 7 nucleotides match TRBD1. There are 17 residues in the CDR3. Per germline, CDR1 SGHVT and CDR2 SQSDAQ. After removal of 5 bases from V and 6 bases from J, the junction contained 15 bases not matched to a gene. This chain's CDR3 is CASSHRGASWEPGELFF. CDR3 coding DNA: TGTGCCAGCAGCCACAGGGGAGCCTCCTGGGAGCCCGGGGAGCTGTTTTTT. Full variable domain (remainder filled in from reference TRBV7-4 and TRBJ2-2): GAGVSQSPRYKVAKRGRDVALRCDSISGHVTLYWYRQTLGQGSEVLTYSQSDAQRDKSGRPSGRFSAERPERSVSTLKIQRTEQGDSAVYLCASSHRGASWEPGELFFGEGSRLTVL.

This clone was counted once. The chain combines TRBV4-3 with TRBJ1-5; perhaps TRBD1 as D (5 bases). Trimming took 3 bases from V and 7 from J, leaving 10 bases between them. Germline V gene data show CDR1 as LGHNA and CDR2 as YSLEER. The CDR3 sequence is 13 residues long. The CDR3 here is CASSQRGGQPQHF. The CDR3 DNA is TGCGCCAGCAGCCAGCGGGGCGGACAGCCCCAGCATTTT.

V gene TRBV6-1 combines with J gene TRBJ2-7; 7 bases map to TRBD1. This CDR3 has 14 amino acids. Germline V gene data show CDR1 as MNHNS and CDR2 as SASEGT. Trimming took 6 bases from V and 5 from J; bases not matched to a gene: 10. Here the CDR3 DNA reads TGTGCCAGCAGCCGGGACAGAGGTGGTAACGAGCAGTACTTC. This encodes CASSRDRGGNEQYF.

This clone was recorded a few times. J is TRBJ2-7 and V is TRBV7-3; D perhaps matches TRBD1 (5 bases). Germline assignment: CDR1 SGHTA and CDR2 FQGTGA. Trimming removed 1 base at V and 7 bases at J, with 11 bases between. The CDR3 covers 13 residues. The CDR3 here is CASSLNGAGEQYF. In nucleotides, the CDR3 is TGTGCCAGCAGCTTAAATGGGGCAGGGGAGCAGTACTTC.

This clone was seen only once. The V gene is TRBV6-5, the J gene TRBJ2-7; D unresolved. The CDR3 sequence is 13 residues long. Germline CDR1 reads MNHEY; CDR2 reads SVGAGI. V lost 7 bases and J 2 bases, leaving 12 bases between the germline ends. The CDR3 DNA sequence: TGTGCCAGCACCGACCTCCCGGCCTACGAGCAGTACTTC. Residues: CASTDLPAYEQYF.

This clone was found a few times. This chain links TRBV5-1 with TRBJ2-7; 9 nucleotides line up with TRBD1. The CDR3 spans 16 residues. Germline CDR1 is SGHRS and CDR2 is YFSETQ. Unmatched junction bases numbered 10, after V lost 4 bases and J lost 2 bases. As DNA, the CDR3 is TGCGCCAGCAGCCAGATCCCCGGGACAGGGACCTACGAGCAGTACTTC. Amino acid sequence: CASSQIPGTGTYEQYF. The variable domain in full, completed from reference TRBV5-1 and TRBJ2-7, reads KAGVTQTPRYLIKTRGQQVTLSCSPISGHRSVSWYQQTPGQGLQFLFEYFSETQRNKGNFPGRFSGRQFSNSRSEMNVSTLELGDSALYLCASSQIPGTGTYEQYFGPGTRLTVT.

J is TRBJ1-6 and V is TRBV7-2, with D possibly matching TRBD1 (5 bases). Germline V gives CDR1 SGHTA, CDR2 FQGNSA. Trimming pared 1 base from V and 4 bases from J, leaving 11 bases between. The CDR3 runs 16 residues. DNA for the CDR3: TGTGCCAGCAGCTTAGGGTCGGGACGGTATAATTCACCCCTCCACTTT. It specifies CASSLGSGRYNSPLHF.